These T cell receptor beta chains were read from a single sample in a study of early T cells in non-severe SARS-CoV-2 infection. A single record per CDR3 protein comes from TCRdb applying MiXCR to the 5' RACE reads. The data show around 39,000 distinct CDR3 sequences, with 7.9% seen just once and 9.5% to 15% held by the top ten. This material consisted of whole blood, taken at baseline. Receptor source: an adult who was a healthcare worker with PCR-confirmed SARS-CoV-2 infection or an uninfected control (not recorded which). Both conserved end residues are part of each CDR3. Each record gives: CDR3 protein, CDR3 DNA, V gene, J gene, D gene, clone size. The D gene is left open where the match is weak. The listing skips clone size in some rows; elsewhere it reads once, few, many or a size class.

CASSLGTVVQETQYF,TGTGCCAGCAGCCTCGGGACAGTGGTCCAAGAGACCCAGTACTTC,TRBV11-2,TRBJ2-5,TRBD1,many
CASSPRGELFF,TGTGCCAGCAGTCCCCGCGGGGAGCTGTTTTTT,TRBV12-3/TRBV12-4,TRBJ2-2,.,.
CASNVGQAIEKLFF,TGTGCCAGCAACGTGGGACAGGCGATCGAAAAACTGTTTTTT,TRBV2,TRBJ1-4,TRBD1,many
CAARSSTDTQYF,TGTGCCGCCCGCAGTTCCACAGATACGCAGTATTTT,TRBV10-3,TRBJ2-3,.,many
CASSQLAGEPKGAF,TGTGCCAGCAGCCAACTAGCGGGGGAACCCAAGGGCGCGTTC,TRBV4-2,TRBJ2-1,TRBD2,few
CASSRRGEETQYF,TGTGCCAGCAGTCGCCGGGGGGAAGAGACCCAGTACTTC,TRBV6-6,TRBJ2-5,TRBD2,many
CASSQDQGTGPETQYF,TGCGCCAGCAGCCAAGATCAGGGGACAGGGCCAGAGACCCAGTACTTC,TRBV4-3,TRBJ2-5,TRBD1,few
CSAGQSVGANVLTF,TGCAGTGCGGGACAGTCGGTCGGGGCCAACGTCCTGACTTTC,TRBV20-1,TRBJ2-6,TRBD1,.
CASSQAVWENTGELFF,TGTGCCAGCAGCCAAGCCGTCTGGGAGAACACCGGGGAGCTGTTTTTT,TRBV3-1,TRBJ2-2,.,.
CASSLDRVDGYTF,TGCGCCAGCAGCCTCGACAGGGTCGATGGCTACACCTTC,TRBV5-1,TRBJ1-2,TRBD1,many